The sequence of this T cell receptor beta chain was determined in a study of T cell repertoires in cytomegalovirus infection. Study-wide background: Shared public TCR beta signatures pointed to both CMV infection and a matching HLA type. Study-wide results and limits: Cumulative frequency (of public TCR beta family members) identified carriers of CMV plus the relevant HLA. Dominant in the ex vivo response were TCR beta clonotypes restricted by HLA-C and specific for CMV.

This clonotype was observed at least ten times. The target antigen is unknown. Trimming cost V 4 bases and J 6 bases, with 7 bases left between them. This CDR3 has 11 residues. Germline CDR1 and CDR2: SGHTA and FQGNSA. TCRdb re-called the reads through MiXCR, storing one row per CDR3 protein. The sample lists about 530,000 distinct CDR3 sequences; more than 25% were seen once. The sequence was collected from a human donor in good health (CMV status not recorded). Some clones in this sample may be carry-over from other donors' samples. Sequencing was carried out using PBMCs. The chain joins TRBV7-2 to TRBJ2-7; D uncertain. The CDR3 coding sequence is TGTGCCAGCAGCTCCCAGGCCGAGCAGTACTTC. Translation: CASSSQAEQYF.